The 32 T cell receptor beta chains below all came from one sample that was sequenced in a study of glioma-infiltrating T cells. The iRepertoire nested amplicon-rescue multiplex PCR amplified TCR alpha and beta CDR3s from RNA. From the multiplex PCR reads, TCRdb called clonotypes with MiXCR, one entry per CDR3 protein. The data show some 40,000 distinct CDR3 sequences, more than 20% seen once. Sequencing was done on a sample of glioma tissue, nonneoplastic brain tissue, or PBMCs (not recorded which). Every receptor here comes from a human donor with low-grade glioma or glioblastoma, undergoing nonglioma brain surgery, or in good health (not recorded which).

This clonotype was counted many times. The chain combines TRBV7-2 with TRBJ1-1, with a tentative D call TRBD1 (5 bases). Looked up from germline, CDR1 is SGHTA and CDR2 is FQGNSA. The CDR3 runs to 15 residues. The V end lost 4 bases, the J end lost 4 bases, and 16 bases lay between the germline ends. Here the CDR3 DNA reads TGTGCCAGCAGCTCCGTGAGAGGGGCGGGCACTGAAGCTTTCTTT. Translating gives CASSSVRGAGTEAFF.

This clonotype was recorded a few times. DNA for the CDR3: TGTGCCATCGAGGACAGGGAGGGGAAAGCTTTCTTT. Residues: CAIEDREGKAFF. This chain joins TRBV5-4 and TRBJ1-1, with 8 nucleotides matching TRBD1. J was trimmed by 9 bases and V by 9 bases; bases with no gene match: 10. The germline gives CDR1 SGHNT, CDR2 YYREEE (reference sequence). The CDR3 has 12 residues.

This chain uses TRBV3-1 with TRBJ1-1; the D is unclear. V was trimmed by 4 bases and J by 5 bases, leaving 23 bases between them. The germline gives CDR1 LGHDT, CDR2 YNNKEL (reference sequence). This CDR3 is built from 17 residues. The CDR3 DNA reads TGTGCCAGCAGCCCAACCCCGGGCCCCGGGTCGAGGACTGAAGCTTTCTTT. It specifies CASSPTPGPGSRTEAFF.

This chain uses TRBV27 with TRBJ2-5; 15 bases map to TRBD2. Looked up from germline, CDR1 is MNHEY and CDR2 is SMNVEV (reference sequence). This CDR3 comprises 17 residues. V shed 3 bases, J shed 4 bases, and the junction held 6 bases outside the gene matches. This chain's CDR3 is CASSFYGTSGGRETQYF. The CDR3 nucleotides read TGTGCCAGCAGTTTTTATGGGACTAGCGGGGGGCGAGAGACCCAGTACTTC.

This clonotype was counted many times. The chain links TRBV29-1 to TRBJ2-7, with D perhaps TRBD2 (5 bases). The germline V gene encodes CDR1 SQVTM and CDR2 ANQGSEA. The CDR3 has 10 amino acids. V was cut by 6 bases and J by 7 bases, with 10 bases left in between. The CDR3 coding sequence is TGCAGCGTAGAGACGGGAGAGCAGTACTTC. It is translated as CSVETGEQYF.

This clonotype came up many times. The V and J genes are TRBV19 and TRBJ1-2; 8 bases line up with TRBD1. Germline V lookup: CDR1 LNHDA, CDR2 SQIVND (reference sequence). This CDR3 is built from 12 residues. The junction had 4 bases not matched to a gene; V was cut back by 5 bases and J by 8 bases. The CDR3: CASSWTGNGYTF. The CDR3 bases are TGTGCCAGTAGTTGGACAGGGAACGGCTACACCTTC.

This clonotype was detected ten times or more. The chain couples TRBV18 to TRBJ1-4; 7 bases line up with TRBD1. V gave up 5 bases and J gave up 0 bases; unmatched junction bases: 6. CDR3 size: 16 residues. Germline-derived CDR1 and CDR2 are KGHSH and LQKENI. The CDR3 protein is CASSTGTATTNEKLFF. The CDR3 nucleotides read TGTGCCAGCTCAACGGGGACAGCCACAACTAATGAAAAACTGTTTTTT.

This clonotype was counted at least ten times. V gene TRBV20-1 combines with J gene TRBJ2-1; D gene uncertain. CDR1 is DFQATT and CDR2 is SNEGSKA in the germline V gene (reference sequence). The CDR3 spans 14 residues. V lost 6 bases to trimming and J lost 3 bases, with 15 bases between them. CDR3 bases: TGCAGTGCCACACTACTCGGAGTCTACAATGAGCAGTTCTTC. This codes for CSATLLGVYNEQFF.

As for this clonotype: A much larger clonotype is one base distant, so this may be a read error. The rearrangement joins TRBV18 to TRBJ2-1, with D possibly matching TRBD2 (6 bases). The germline gives CDR1 KGHSH, CDR2 LQKENI. The CDR3 length is 16 residues. This CDR3 is CASSSKSGDYYDEQFF. CDR3 coding DNA: TGTGCCAGCTCGTCTAAGTCGGGAGACTACTACGATGAGCAGTTCTTC.

This chain uses TRBV12-3 or TRBV12-4 with TRBJ1-1; TRBD1 might be the D (5 bases). Trimming shortened V by 6 bases and J by 3 bases, and 14 bases separated the two germline ends. This CDR3 has 14 amino acids. The CDR3 region has the DNA TGTGCCAGCAGGCTCGGACATGGGGACACTGAAGCTTTCTTT. It encodes CASRLGHGDTEAFF.

This clonotype was recorded at least ten times. The chain has TRBV28 and TRBJ2-7, with 9 bases identical to TRBD1. The CDR3 length is 15 residues. J lost 1 base, V lost 4 bases, and 5 bases had no gene match. Germline V gene lookup returns CDR1 MDHEN and CDR2 SYDVKM. DNA of the CDR3: TGTGCCAGCAGTTCCGACAGGGGGTTATCCTACGAGCAGTACGTC. This codes for CASSSDRGLSYEQYV.

This clonotype was recorded many times. The rearrangement joins TRBV15 to TRBJ1-1; D possibly corresponds to TRBD1 (5 bases). The V and J ends lost 3 bases and 0 bases respectively, with 14 bases between them. The CDR3 runs 16 residues. Germline values: CDR1 LNHNV, CDR2 YYDKDF (reference sequence). CDR3: CATSSAYGTVNTEAFF. DNA for the CDR3: TGTGCCACCAGCAGCGCTTACGGGACGGTGAACACTGAAGCTTTCTTT.

Note on this clonotype: Germline and junction disagree at one end, which may indicate a read error. The V gene is TRBV20-1, the J gene TRBJ2-7; no definite D call. The germline V gene encodes CDR1 DFQATT and CDR2 SNEGSKA (reference sequence). The CDR3 loop spans 11 amino acids. The CDR3 loop reads CSARECRDMYF. DNA for the CDR3: TGCAGTGCTAGAGAGTGTAGAGACATGTACTTT.

In this sample, this clonotype turned up many times. This rearrangement joins TRBV20-1 to TRBJ2-3; D remains ambiguous. V was cut by 1 base and J by 2 bases, with 16 bases left in between. Germline loops: CDR1 DFQATT, CDR2 SNEGSKA (reference sequence). The CDR3 length is 16 residues. Here the CDR3 DNA reads TGCAGTGCTAGAGTGGGGTTCGCCCCTTCCACAGATACGCAGTATTTT. It yields the protein CSARVGFAPSTDTQYF.

The rearrangement joins TRBV5-1 to TRBJ1-2, with a possible D match to TRBD1 (5 bases). CDR3 length: 14 residues. Germline V gene data show CDR1 as SGHRS and CDR2 as YFSETQ. V lost 7 bases and J 5 bases, leaving 18 bases between the germline ends. The CDR3 protein is CASSDVGAQYGYTF. CDR3 in DNA: TGCGCCAGCTCCGACGTCGGGGCGCAGTATGGCTACACCTTC.

This clonotype was seen a few times. This may stem from a read error, because a much larger clone lies one nucleotide away. The chain is built from TRBV15 and TRBJ2-3, with 7 bases lining up with TRBD2. Germline values: CDR1 LNHNV, CDR2 YYDKDF (reference sequence). The CDR3 sequence is 16 residues long. The chain's CDR3 is CAASRGGGGYTDTQYF. In nucleotides, the CDR3 is TGTGCCGCCAGCAGAGGTGGCGGGGGATACACAGATACGCAGTATTTT.

Turning to this clonotype: It may be a read error: a sequence one base away is much more abundant. The chain links TRBV5-1 to TRBJ1-3; D not certain. CDR1 SGHRS and CDR2 YFSETQ come from the germline V gene. The V and J ends lost 3 bases and 0 bases respectively, with 10 bases between them. The CDR3 spans 15 residues. CDR3 bases: TGCGCCAGCAGCTCGATAGGTGTCTCTGGAAACACCATATATTTT. This encodes CASSSIGVSGNTIYF.

About this clonotype itself: A single base separates this from a much larger clone, so it may be a read error. The rearrangement uses TRBV5-4 and TRBJ1-1, with D possibly matching TRBD1 (6 bases). The CDR3 runs to 11 residues. Germline assignment: CDR1 SGHNT and CDR2 YYREEE (reference sequence). CDR3 coding DNA: TGTGCCACCCGTACGGGGGCTGAAGCTTCCTTT. Translated, it gives CATRTGAEASF.

In this sample, this clonotype is medium-sized. The gene calls are TRBV6-1 and TRBJ2-1, with D hard to call. With 5 bases removed from V and 7 bases from J, the gap between germline ends came to 12 bases. CDR1 is MNHNS, CDR2 SASEGT, per germline. This CDR3 comprises 13 residues. CDR3 sequence: CASSSTDGNEQFF. The CDR3 nucleotides read TGTGCCAGCAGTTCCACGGACGGTAATGAGCAGTTCTTC.

This clonotype was observed many times. This sequence joins TRBV4-3 and TRBJ2-1, with unresolved D. CDR1 is LGHNA and CDR2 is YSLEER in the germline V gene. The V and J ends lost 0 bases and 8 bases respectively, with 11 bases between them. The CDR3 consists of 14 residues. The CDR3 loop reads CASSQDITVDEQFF. Written as DNA, the CDR3 is TGCGCCAGCAGCCAAGACATTACAGTGGATGAGCAGTTCTTC.

This clonotype occurred many times. The CDR3 sequence: CSAFRDRGQNQPQHF. The CDR3 region has the DNA TGCAGTGCTTTCCGGGACAGGGGGCAAAATCAGCCCCAGCATTTT. The rearrangement joins TRBV20-1 to TRBJ1-5; TRBD1 matches at 12 bases. CDR3 length: 15 residues. Unmatched junction bases numbered 6, after V lost 5 bases and J lost 4 bases. Per the germline V gene, CDR1 is DFQATT and CDR2 is SNEGSKA (reference sequence).

This clonotype appeared many times. V and J are TRBV7-8 and TRBJ2-3, with D unclear. V was pared by 1 base and J by 5 bases, with 7 bases between. This CDR3 contains 13 residues. Germline loops: CDR1 SGHVS, CDR2 FQNEAQ. The CDR3 sequence: CASSLGRKDTQYF. The CDR3 DNA follows: TGTGCCAGCAGCTTAGGCCGCAAAGATACGCAGTATTTT.

This clonotype has at least ten counts. The chain uses TRBV4-1 and TRBJ2-5; D remains unclear. The CDR3 extends over 13 amino acids. Trimming pared 4 bases from V and 2 bases from J, leaving 8 bases between. Germline lookup yields CDR1 MGHRA and CDR2 YSYEKL. In DNA form, the CDR3 reads TGCGCCAGCAGCCTGGTACAGCAAGAGACCCAGTACTTC. Protein sequence: CASSLVQQETQYF.

This clonotype has at least ten counts. The chain combines TRBV10-3 with TRBJ1-1, with TRBD1 matching over 7 bases. The ends lost 3 bases at V and 3 bases at J; junction bases unmatched: 4. The CDR3 loop spans 14 amino acids. From germline, CDR1 is ENHRY and CDR2 SYGVKD. For the CDR3, the DNA is TGTGCCATCAGTGATCCCGACAGGGACACTGAAGCTTTCTTT. Protein sequence: CAISDPDRDTEAFF.

A word on this clonotype: A single base separates this from a much larger clone, so it may be a read error. The V and J genes are TRBV4-2 and TRBJ2-7; perhaps TRBD2 as D (5 bases). CDR1 and CDR2 from the germline V gene are LGHNA and YNFKEQ. The CDR3 contains 13 residues. The CDR3 DNA follows: TGTGCCAGCAGCCAAGCCCCGGGATACGAGCGGTACTTC. It is translated as CASSQAPGYERYF.

This clonotype was seen repeatedly, ten times or more. V usage is TRBV18 and J usage is TRBJ2-5; TRBD2 might be the D (5 bases). CDR3 length: 13 residues. The germline V gene encodes CDR1 KGHSH and CDR2 LQKENI. V was cut by 10 bases and J by 3 bases, with 15 bases left in between. The CDR3 loop reads CATQSPEEETQYF. CDR3 sequence (DNA): TGTGCCACCCAATCCCCGGAGGAAGAGACCCAGTACTTC.

The chain links TRBV20-1 to TRBJ2-7; 9 nucleotides match TRBD2. J lost 0 bases, V lost 6 bases, and 9 bases had no gene match. The CDR3 runs to 15 residues. Germline CDR1 DFQATT, CDR2 SNEGSKA (reference sequence). The CDR3 nucleotides are TGCAGTGCGCCCAGGGCGGGGGGGAGCTCCTACGAGCAGTACTTC. This translates into CSAPRAGGSSYEQYF.

This clonotype was seen ten or more times. The genes are TRBV4-1 and TRBJ2-3, with D possibly being TRBD1 or TRBD2 (5 bases each). The V and J ends lost 4 bases and 1 base respectively, with 12 bases between them. The CDR3 has 15 amino acids. Looked up from germline, CDR1 is MGHRA and CDR2 is YSYEKL. CDR3 in amino acids: CASSLRDRGTDTQYF. The DNA of the CDR3 is TGCGCCAGCAGCCTCCGGGACCGAGGCACAGATACGCAGTATTTT.

This clonotype was recorded many times. The chain joins TRBV7-9 to TRBJ2-1; 7 bases agree with TRBD2. With 5 bases clipped from V and 1 base from J, the junction kept 17 bases outside the gene matches. This CDR3 has 19 amino acids. From germline, CDR1 is SEHNR and CDR2 FQNEAQ (reference sequence). The chain's CDR3 is CASSDLTPERGPSYNEQFF. The CDR3 DNA is TGTGCCAGCAGCGACCTTACACCCGAGCGGGGACCTTCCTACAATGAGCAGTTCTTC.

This sequence joins TRBV12-5 and TRBJ2-5, with 8 bases matching TRBD2. V gave up 2 bases and J gave up 0 bases; unmatched junction bases: 5. Germline loops: CDR1 LGHNT, CDR2 FRNRAP. The CDR3 covers 16 residues. DNA for the CDR3: TGTGCTAGTGGTTTGACAACTAGCGGCAACCAAGAGACCCAGTACTTC. Its translation: CASGLTTSGNQETQYF. The full variable domain, with the rest looked up from reference TRBV12-5 and TRBJ2-5, is DARVTQTPRHKVTEMGQEVTMRCQPILGHNTVFWYRQTMMQGLELLAYFRNRAPLDDSGMPKDRFSAEMPDATLATLKIQPSEPRDSAVYFCASGLTTSGNQETQYFGPGTRLLVL.

The V gene is TRBV5-6, the J gene TRBJ2-7; D ambiguous. CDR1 SGHDT and CDR2 YYEEEE come from the germline V gene. V lost 2 bases and J 4 bases, leaving 16 bases between the germline ends. CDR3 length equals 15 residues. The CDR3 coding sequence is TGTGCCAGCAGCTTCGGAACGTCCCTAGTATACGAGCAGTACTTC. This encodes CASSFGTSLVYEQYF.

This clonotype was observed a handful of times. This CDR3 reads CASGLYVDYGYTF. The CDR3 DNA reads as TGTGCTAGTGGTCTCTATGTCGACTATGGCTACACCTTC. This chain uses TRBV12-5 with TRBJ1-2, with D unclear. Trimming removed 5 bases from V and 3 bases from J, with 10 bases in between. Germline V gives CDR1 LGHNT, CDR2 FRNRAP. CDR3 length equals 13 residues. Based on the CDR3 plus reference TRBV12-5 and TRBJ1-2, the full variable domain is DARVTQTPRHKVTEMGQEVTMRCQPILGHNTVFWYRQTMMQGLELLAYFRNRAPLDDSGMPKDRFSAEMPDATLATLKIQPSEPRDSAVYFCASGLYVDYGYTFGSGTRLTVV.